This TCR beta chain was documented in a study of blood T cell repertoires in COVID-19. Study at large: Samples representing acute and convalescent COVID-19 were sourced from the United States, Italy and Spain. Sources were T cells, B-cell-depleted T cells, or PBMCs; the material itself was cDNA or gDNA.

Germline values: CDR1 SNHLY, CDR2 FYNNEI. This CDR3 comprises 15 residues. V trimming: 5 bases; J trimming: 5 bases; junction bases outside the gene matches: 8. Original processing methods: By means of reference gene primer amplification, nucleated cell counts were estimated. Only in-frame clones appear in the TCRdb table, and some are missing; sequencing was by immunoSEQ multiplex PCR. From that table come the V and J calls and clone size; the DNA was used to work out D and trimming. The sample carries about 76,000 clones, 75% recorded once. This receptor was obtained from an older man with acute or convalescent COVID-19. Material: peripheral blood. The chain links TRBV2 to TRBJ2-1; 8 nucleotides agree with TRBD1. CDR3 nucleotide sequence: TGTGCCAGCAGTAACCCCGGGACAGGTAACAATGAGCAGTTCTTC. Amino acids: CASSNPGTGNNEQFF.